These T cell receptor beta chains were read from a single sample in a study of cytomegalovirus exposure and HLA in healthy donors. The assay was immunoSEQ multiplex PCR, and TCRdb's table has in-frame clones only and misses some. The sample has 90,000 to 110,000 clones; approximately 86% are singletons. What was sequenced was PBMCs. The receptors were sampled from a woman between 18 and 30 years old in good health and CMV-seropositive. Each CDR3 is given with its conserved first and last residue. Fields, in order: CDR3 protein, CDR3 DNA, V gene, D gene, J gene, clone size. A D gene is named only where the DNA matches it firmly. Clone size is shown for a subset of rows, as once, few, many or a class of expanded clone.

cdr3_aa: CASQLAGGRDTQYF
cdr3_nt: TGCGCCAGCCAACTAGCGGGAGGGAGAGATACGCAGTATTTT
v_call: TRBV4-1
d_call: TRBD2
j_call: TRBJ2-3
clone_size: -

cdr3_aa: CASSLGSGITDTQYF
cdr3_nt: TGTGCCAGCAGCTTAGGTAGCGGTATCACAGATACGCAGTATTTT
v_call: TRBV11-3
d_call: -
j_call: TRBJ2-3
clone_size: -

cdr3_aa: CASSRTGAITDTQYF
cdr3_nt: TGTGCCAGCTCGAGGACAGGGGCCATCACAGATACGCAGTATTTT
v_call: TRBV7-3
d_call: TRBD1
j_call: TRBJ2-3
clone_size: -

cdr3_aa: CASSYSGAHNEQFF
cdr3_nt: TGTGCCAGCAGCTATAGCGGGGCTCACAATGAGCAGTTCTTC
v_call: TRBV11-2
d_call: TRBD2
j_call: TRBJ2-1
clone_size: once

cdr3_aa: CASSQLSGGNEQFF
cdr3_nt: TGCGCCAGCAGCCAGCTAAGCGGGGGCAATGAGCAGTTCTTC
v_call: TRBV4-1
d_call: TRBD2
j_call: TRBJ2-1
clone_size: -

cdr3_aa: CASTKVEGPSYEQYF
cdr3_nt: TGCGCCAGCACAAAGGTGGAGGGGCCCTCCTACGAGCAGTACTTC
v_call: TRBV5-1
d_call: -
j_call: TRBJ2-7
clone_size: -

cdr3_aa: CASSQDSSQETQYF
cdr3_nt: TGCGCCAGCAGCCAAGATAGCAGTCAAGAGACCCAGTACTTC
v_call: TRBV4-1
d_call: -
j_call: TRBJ2-5
clone_size: -

cdr3_aa: CASSLMGGDTQYF
cdr3_nt: TGTGCCAGCAGCTTAATGGGGGGGGATACGCAGTATTTT
v_call: TRBV7-2
d_call: TRBD2
j_call: TRBJ2-3
clone_size: -

cdr3_aa: CATRDRVDEKLFF
cdr3_nt: TGTGCCACCCGGGACAGGGTGGATGAAAAACTGTTTTTT
v_call: TRBV6-1
d_call: TRBD1
j_call: TRBJ1-4
clone_size: -

cdr3_aa: CASSLPGKTEAFF
cdr3_nt: TGTGCCAGCAGCTTGCCAGGGAAGACTGAAGCTTTCTTT
v_call: TRBV5-5
d_call: -
j_call: TRBJ1-1
clone_size: -

cdr3_aa: CASRGVGGLALYEQYF
cdr3_nt: TGTGCCAGCAGGGGGGTTGGGGGACTAGCCCTGTACGAGCAGTACTTC
v_call: TRBV27
d_call: TRBD2
j_call: TRBJ2-7
clone_size: -

cdr3_aa: CASSFGLAGTYEQYF
cdr3_nt: TGTGCCAGCAGTTTCGGACTAGCGGGTACCTACGAGCAGTACTTC
v_call: TRBV27
d_call: TRBD2
j_call: TRBJ2-7
clone_size: -

cdr3_aa: CASSTPQGASGSEQFF
cdr3_nt: TGTGCCAGCAGCACCCCACAGGGGGCGTCGGGAAGTGAGCAGTTCTTC
v_call: TRBV9
d_call: TRBD1
j_call: TRBJ2-1
clone_size: -

cdr3_aa: CASGISGNTIYF
cdr3_nt: TGTGCCAGCGGTATCTCTGGAAACACCATATATTTT
v_call: TRBV19
d_call: -
j_call: TRBJ1-3
clone_size: once

cdr3_aa: CASSLLRSGTDAYEQYF
cdr3_nt: TGCGCCAGCAGCCTATTAAGGAGCGGAACCGATGCCTACGAGCAGTACTTC
v_call: TRBV4-1
d_call: -
j_call: TRBJ2-7
clone_size: -

cdr3_aa: CASSLVRANYGYTF
cdr3_nt: TGCGCCAGCAGCTTAGTCAGGGCGAACTATGGCTACACCTTC
v_call: TRBV5-1
d_call: -
j_call: TRBJ1-2
clone_size: -

cdr3_aa: CASSLDFGQGALDEQYF
cdr3_nt: TGTGCCAGCAGCTTGGACTTCGGACAGGGGGCTTTAGACGAGCAGTACTTC
v_call: TRBV5-5
d_call: TRBD1
j_call: TRBJ2-7
clone_size: -

cdr3_aa: CASSEVGQGSTYGYTF
cdr3_nt: TGTGCCAGCAGTGAAGTCGGGCAGGGGAGTACCTATGGCTACACCTTC
v_call: TRBV6-1
d_call: -
j_call: TRBJ1-2
clone_size: -

cdr3_aa: CATSTTSGKYEQYF
cdr3_nt: TGTGCCACCAGCACGACTAGCGGGAAATACGAGCAGTACTTC
v_call: TRBV15
d_call: TRBD2
j_call: TRBJ2-7
clone_size: -

cdr3_aa: CASSSNQGSKNNEQFF
cdr3_nt: TGTGCCAGCAGCTCCAATCAGGGGTCCAAAAACAATGAGCAGTTCTTC
v_call: TRBV7-9
d_call: -
j_call: TRBJ2-1
clone_size: -

cdr3_aa: CAIKGLGGPNEQFF
cdr3_nt: TGTGCCATCAAGGGCCTCGGGGGTCCGAATGAGCAGTTCTTC
v_call: TRBV10-3
d_call: -
j_call: TRBJ2-1
clone_size: -

cdr3_aa: CASSFPRDYGYTF
cdr3_nt: TGTGCCAGCAGCTTTCCCAGGGACTATGGCTACACCTTC
v_call: TRBV5-4
d_call: -
j_call: TRBJ1-2
clone_size: -

cdr3_aa: CASSPLSYPGQQETQYF
cdr3_nt: TGTGCCAGCAGCCCACTCTCATACCCGGGACAGCAAGAGACCCAGTACTTC
v_call: TRBV14
d_call: TRBD1
j_call: TRBJ2-5
clone_size: -

cdr3_aa: CASSLTANYGYTF
cdr3_nt: TGTGCCAGCAGCTTGACAGCTAACTATGGCTACACCTTC
v_call: TRBV9
d_call: -
j_call: TRBJ1-2
clone_size: -

cdr3_aa: CASSLYTDSPLHF
cdr3_nt: TGTGCCAGCAGCTTATATACGGATTCACCCCTCCACTTT
v_call: TRBV7-2
d_call: -
j_call: TRBJ1-6
clone_size: -

cdr3_aa: CASSFPGLLDTQYF
cdr3_nt: TGTGCCAGCAGTTTCCCCGGACTCCTAGATACGCAGTATTTT
v_call: TRBV28
d_call: -
j_call: TRBJ2-3
clone_size: -

cdr3_aa: CASSTQGLQPQHF
cdr3_nt: TGTGCCAGCAGTACCCAGGGATTACAGCCCCAGCATTTT
v_call: TRBV28
d_call: -
j_call: TRBJ1-5
clone_size: -

cdr3_aa: CASSLDRGRETQYF
cdr3_nt: TGTGCCAGCAGCTTGGACAGGGGGCGGGAGACCCAGTACTTC
v_call: TRBV5-4
d_call: TRBD1
j_call: TRBJ2-5
clone_size: -

cdr3_aa: CASSLDPDNNQPQHF
cdr3_nt: TGTGCCAGCAGTCTCGACCCGGACAACAATCAGCCCCAGCATTTT
v_call: TRBV28
d_call: -
j_call: TRBJ1-5
clone_size: -

cdr3_aa: CASTHYEQYF
cdr3_nt: TGTGCCAGCACACACTACGAGCAGTACTTC
v_call: TRBV27
d_call: -
j_call: TRBJ2-7
clone_size: -

cdr3_aa: CASSHFARDIYNEQFF
cdr3_nt: TGCGCCAGCAGCCATTTTGCGAGGGACATTTACAATGAGCAGTTCTTC
v_call: TRBV4-1
d_call: -
j_call: TRBJ2-1
clone_size: -

cdr3_aa: CASSPSRGASYEQYF
cdr3_nt: TGCGCCAGCAGCCCCTCCCGGGGGGCCTCCTACGAGCAGTACTTC
v_call: TRBV4-1
d_call: -
j_call: TRBJ2-7
clone_size: few

cdr3_aa: CASSFGGAVDTIYF
cdr3_nt: TGCGCCAGCAGCTTCGGGGGGGCGGTGGACACCATATATTTT
v_call: TRBV5-1
d_call: -
j_call: TRBJ1-3
clone_size: -

cdr3_aa: CASSSQETQYF
cdr3_nt: TGTGCCAGCTCATCCCAGGAGACCCAGTACTTC
v_call: TRBV18
d_call: -
j_call: TRBJ2-5
clone_size: -

cdr3_aa: CASSEGDNRWTQYF
cdr3_nt: TGTGCCAGCAGCGAGGGGGACAATCGGTGGACCCAGTACTTC
v_call: TRBV7-8
d_call: -
j_call: TRBJ2-5
clone_size: -